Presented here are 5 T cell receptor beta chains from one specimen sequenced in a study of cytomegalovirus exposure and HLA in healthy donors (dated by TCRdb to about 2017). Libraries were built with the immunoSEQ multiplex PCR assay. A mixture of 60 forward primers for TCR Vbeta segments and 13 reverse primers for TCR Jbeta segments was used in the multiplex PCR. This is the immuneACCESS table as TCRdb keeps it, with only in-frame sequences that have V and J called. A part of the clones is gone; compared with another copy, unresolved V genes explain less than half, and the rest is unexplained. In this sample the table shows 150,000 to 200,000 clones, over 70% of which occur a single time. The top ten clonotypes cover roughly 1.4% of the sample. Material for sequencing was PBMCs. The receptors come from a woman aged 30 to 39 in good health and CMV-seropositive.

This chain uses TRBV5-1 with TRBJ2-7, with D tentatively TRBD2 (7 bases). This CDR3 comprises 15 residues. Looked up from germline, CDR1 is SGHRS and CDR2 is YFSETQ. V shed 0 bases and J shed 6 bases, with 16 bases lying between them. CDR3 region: CASSLAGGQGGEQYF. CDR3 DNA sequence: TGCGCCAGCAGCTTGGCCGGGGGGCAGGGCGGCGAGCAGTACTTC.

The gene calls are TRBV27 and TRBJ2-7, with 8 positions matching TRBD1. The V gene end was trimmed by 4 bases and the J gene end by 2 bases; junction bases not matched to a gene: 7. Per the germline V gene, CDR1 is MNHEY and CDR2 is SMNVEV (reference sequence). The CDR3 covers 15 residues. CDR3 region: CASSWGQAGAYEQYF. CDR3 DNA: TGTGCCAGCAGTTGGGGACAGGCAGGAGCCTACGAGCAGTACTTC.

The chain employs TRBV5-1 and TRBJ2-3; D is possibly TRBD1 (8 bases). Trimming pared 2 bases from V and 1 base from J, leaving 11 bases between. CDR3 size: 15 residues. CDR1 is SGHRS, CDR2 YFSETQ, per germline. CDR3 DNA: TGCGCCAGCAGCTTAACAGGGGGGGGCACAGATACGCAGTATTTT. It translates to CASSLTGGGTDTQYF. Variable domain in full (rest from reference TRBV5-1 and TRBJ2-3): KAGVTQTPRYLIKTRGQQVTLSCSPISGHRSVSWYQQTPGQGLQFLFEYFSETQRNKGNFPGRFSGRQFSNSRSEMNVSTLELGDSALYLCASSLTGGGTDTQYFGPGTRLTVL.

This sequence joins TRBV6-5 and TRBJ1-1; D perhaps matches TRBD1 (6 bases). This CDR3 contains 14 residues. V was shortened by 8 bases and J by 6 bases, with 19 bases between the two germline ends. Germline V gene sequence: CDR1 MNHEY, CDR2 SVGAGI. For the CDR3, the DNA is TGTGCCAGCGGGACTACAGGGAGGAGGTCTGAAGCTTTCTTT. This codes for CASGTTGRRSEAFF.

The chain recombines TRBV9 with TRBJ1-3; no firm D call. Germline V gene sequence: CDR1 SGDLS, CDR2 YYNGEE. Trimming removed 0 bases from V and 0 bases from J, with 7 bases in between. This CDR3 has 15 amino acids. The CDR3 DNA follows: TGTGCCAGCAGCGTAGAAGTTAGCTCTGGAAACACCATATATTTT. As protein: CASSVEVSSGNTIYF.